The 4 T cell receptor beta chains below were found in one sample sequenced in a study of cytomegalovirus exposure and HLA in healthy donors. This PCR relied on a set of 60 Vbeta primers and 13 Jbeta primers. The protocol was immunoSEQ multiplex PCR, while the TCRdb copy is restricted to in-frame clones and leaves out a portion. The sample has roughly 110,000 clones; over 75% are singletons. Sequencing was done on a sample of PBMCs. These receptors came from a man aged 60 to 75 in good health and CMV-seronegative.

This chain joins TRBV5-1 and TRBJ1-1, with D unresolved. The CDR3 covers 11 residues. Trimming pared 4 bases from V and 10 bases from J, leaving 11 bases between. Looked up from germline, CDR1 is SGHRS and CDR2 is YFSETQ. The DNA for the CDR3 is TGCGCCAGCAGCGACAAGTATTCAGCTTTCTTT. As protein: CASSDKYSAFF.

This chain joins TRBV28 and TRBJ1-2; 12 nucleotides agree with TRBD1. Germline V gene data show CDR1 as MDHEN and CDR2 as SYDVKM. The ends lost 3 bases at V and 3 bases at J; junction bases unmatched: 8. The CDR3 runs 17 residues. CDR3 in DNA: TGTGCCAGCAGTTTCCCCCGGGGACAGGGGGCCGACTATGGCTACACCTTC. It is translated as CASSFPRGQGADYGYTF.

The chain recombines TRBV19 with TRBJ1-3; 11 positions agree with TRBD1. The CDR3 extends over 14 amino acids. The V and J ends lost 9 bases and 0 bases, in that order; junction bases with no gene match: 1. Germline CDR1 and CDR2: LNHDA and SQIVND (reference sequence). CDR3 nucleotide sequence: TGTGCCAGCGGGACAGGGGGCTCTGGAAACACCATATATTTT. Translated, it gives CASGTGGSGNTIYF.

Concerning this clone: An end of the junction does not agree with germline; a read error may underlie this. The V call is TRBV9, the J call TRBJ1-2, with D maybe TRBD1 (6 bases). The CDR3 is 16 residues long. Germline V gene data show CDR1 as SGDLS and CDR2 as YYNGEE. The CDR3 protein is CASSAGRTEQNYGYTF. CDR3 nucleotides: TGTGCCAGCAGCGCGGGCAGGACAGAACAGAACTATGGCTACACTTTC.